The clone carrying this T cell receptor beta chain was detected a few times. The antigen is not known. This sample was included in a study of post-analysis software for immune sequencing data. Study-level information: In terms of disease course, relapsing-remitting, secondary progressive and progressive-relapsing multiple sclerosis were included.

Presence of unique molecular identifiers characterized the TCR beta cDNA libraries. Yield was roughly 0.5 million cDNA molecules from about 1 to 10 million T cells. TCRdb independently ran MiXCR on the PCR reads; one entry per CDR3 protein. The sample gives 800,000 to 950,000 distinct CDR3 sequences, around 50% of which show up once; 4.6% is in the top ten. Whole-study findings and limits: Clustering by F measure revealed strong co-clustering among samples prepared together in one batch. Among five TRBV segments more frequent in patients than controls were TRBV5-6, TRBV5-1 and TRBV20-1. Significantly decreased normalized Chao1 diversity was recorded for multiple sclerosis patients relative to controls.

V shed 3 bases and J 0 bases; nucleotides not matched to a gene: 11. Per the germline V gene, CDR1 is MNHEY and CDR2 is SVGAGI. The CDR3 has 19 residues. The TCR comes from a girl aged 10-17 years with multiple sclerosis. Sequenced input: blood. This rearrangement joins TRBV6-5 to TRBJ2-6, with 7 bases identical to TRBD1. In DNA, the CDR3 is TGTGCCAGCAGTTATTTTATTCTGAGACAGGGCTCTGGGGCCAACGTCCTGACTTTC. Its protein is CASSYFILRQGSGANVLTF.